A selection of T cell receptor beta chains follows, all from one sample in a study of cytomegalovirus exposure and HLA in healthy donors. Produced via immunoSEQ multiplex PCR; TCRdb's table is partial and in-frame only. The profile shows under 150,000 clones, around nine tenths of them singletons. The sample consisted of PBMCs. These receptors all come from a man between 18 and 35 years old in good health and CMV-seropositive. The CDR3 runs from the conserved cysteine through the conserved F or W. The D gene is left open where the match is weak. Rows give clone size only sometimes, using once, few, many, or a class for an expanded clone.

TRBJ1-6,.,.,TRBV19,CASRIRSLSNSPLHF,TGTGCCAGTAGAATTCGGTCCTTAAGTAATTCACCCCTCCACTTT
TRBJ2-7,.,few,TRBV7-6,CASSFHLRRETTYEQYF,TGTGCCAGCAGCTTCCACTTGAGGCGGGAAACTACCTACGAGCAGTACTTC
TRBJ2-1,TRBD2,.,TRBV2,CASSLAGGPYNEQFF,TGTGCCAGCAGCCTGGCGGGGGGGCCCTACAATGAGCAGTTCTTC
TRBJ1-5,TRBD1,.,TRBV6-5,CASSYSTGGGQPQHF,TGTGCCAGCAGTTACTCAACAGGGGGTGGACAGCCCCAGCATTTT
TRBJ2-1,TRBD1,.,TRBV6-5,CASKITGESYNEQFF,TGTGCCAGCAAGATTACAGGGGAGTCCTACAATGAGCAGTTCTTC
TRBJ2-5,.,.,TRBV5-1,CASSFGVAKETQYF,TGCGCCAGCAGCTTCGGCGTAGCGAAAGAGACCCAGTACTTC
TRBJ1-1,TRBD1,.,TRBV9,CASSVGGTENTEAFF,TGTGCCAGCAGCGTAGGCGGGACAGAGAACACTGAAGCTTTCTTT
TRBJ2-3,.,.,TRBV5-6,CASSLELGRGSTDTQYF,TGTGCCAGCAGCTTGGAGTTAGGGCGGGGTTCTACAGATACGCAGTATTTT
TRBJ1-1,.,.,TRBV27,CASSRGGVGAFF,TGTGCCAGCAGCCGTGGGGGGGTAGGAGCTTTCTTT
TRBJ1-2,.,few,TRBV19,CASSSGTAYGYTF,TGTGCCAGTAGTAGCGGGACTGCCTATGGCTACACCTTC
TRBJ2-1,.,once,TRBV18,CASSLGSSSYNEQFF,TGTGCCAGCTCACTCGGTTCTAGCTCCTACAATGAGCAGTTCTTC
TRBJ1-6,.,.,TRBV19,CASSRGPNNSPLHF,TGTGCCAGTAGTAGGGGCCCTAATAATTCACCCCTCCACTTT
TRBJ2-3,TRBD2,.,TRBV10-3,CAISIGLASDTQYF,TGTGCCATCAGTATAGGACTAGCATCAGATACGCAGTATTTT
TRBJ1-5,.,.,TRBV7-8,CASSSEGVISNQPQHF,TGTGCCAGCAGCTCAGAAGGGGTTATTAGCAATCAGCCCCAGCATTTT